The T cell receptor (beta chain) under discussion was sequenced for a study of metastatic and nonmetastatic thyroid tumors. In the study overall: The study looked at repertoires side by side in blood and in tumor or nodule tissue from malignant and benign thyroid patients.

This clone was found many times. The entire patient cohort was treatment-naive prior to thyroid surgery. Original processing notes: The study took CDR3 differences across clinicopathological groups and made a distant-metastasis classifier for papillary thyroid cancer from them. TCRdb re-analyzed the PCR reads using MiXCR. The V and J calls shown here were made by TCRdb, not taken from the authors' results. The data hold 50,000 or so clones, with around 20% observed a single time. The TCR sequence derives from a male donor with papillary thyroid cancer or a benign thyroid nodule (not recorded which). Some clones in this sample may be carry-over from other donors' samples. The specimen sequenced was blood.

This chain's CDR3 is CASSPGGTANTEAFF. DNA of the CDR3: TGTGCCAGCTCACCGGGGGGCACGGCGAACACTGAAGCTTTCTTT. The genes are TRBV18 and TRBJ1-1, with a possible D match to TRBD1 (6 bases). CDR3 length: 15 amino acids. CDR1 is KGHSH, CDR2 LQKENI, per germline. V dropped 3 bases and J dropped 1 base, with 12 bases sitting between them.